These T cell receptor beta chains were read from a single sample in a study of T cells in Graves' hyperthyroidism and ophthalmopathy. TCRdb processed the multiplex PCR reads anew with MiXCR; each CDR3 protein has one entry. The table lists approximately 430,000 distinct CDR3 sequences, roughly 14% of them singletons. Specimen: blood. These receptors all come from a man aged 18 to 35 with Graves' ophthalmopathy. Each CDR3 is given with its conserved first and last residue. Fields, in order: D gene, V gene, J gene, clone size, CDR3 DNA, CDR3 protein. A D gene is named only where the DNA matches it firmly. A row's size may be missing; if present it is once, few, many or a size class.

.	TRBV7-9	TRBJ2-7	many	TGTGCCAGCAGCTTTATCCCTAGTGAGCAGTACTTC	CASSFIPSEQYF
.	TRBV5-1	TRBJ2-2	.	TGCGCCAGCAGCTTGGACGGGGTTGGGAACACCGGGGAGCTGTTTTTT	CASSLDGVGNTGELFF
.	TRBV28	TRBJ1-6	many	TGTGCCAGCAGTCCTGGGACTCCCCAGGGGACACCCCTCCACTTT	CASSPGTPQGTPLHF
.	TRBV11-1	TRBJ2-5	many	TGTGCCAGCAGCTTAGCGGGGGGGCCGGAGACCCAGTACTTC	CASSLAGGPETQYF
.	TRBV11-2	TRBJ2-1	many	TGTGCCAGCAGAGCCGTGGGGGATGAGCAGTTCTTC	CASRAVGDEQFF
TRBD2	TRBV11-2	TRBJ2-3	many	TGTGCCAGCAGCGGGCGGGGCGGGAGACCAACAGATACGCAGTATTTT	CASSGRGGRPTDTQYF
.	TRBV5-5	TRBJ2-1	few	TGTGCCAGCATCGCAGGGGCTCGCGAGCAGTTCTTC	CASIAGAREQFF
.	TRBV28	TRBJ2-1	.	TGTGACAGCAGTTTAATTTCCGGTGTCTACAATGAGCGGTTCTTC	CDSSLISGVYNERFF
.	TRBV30	TRBJ2-6	few	TGTGCCTGTTCTGGGGGGACAATCGGAGTCCTGACTTTC	CACSGGTIGVLTF
TRBD1	TRBV5-1	TRBJ2-7	many	TGCGCCAGCAGCGCCGGGACAGCCACCTACGAGCAGTACTTC	CASSAGTATYEQYF
.	TRBV20-1	TRBJ1-5	.	TGCAGTGCCCCCAGGCCGAATCGTCCCCAGCATTTT	CSAPRPNRPQHF
.	TRBV6-1	TRBJ2-1	.	TGTGCCAGCACCCACAGGGCTTCTTCCTACAATGAGCAGTTCTTC	CASTHRASSYNEQFF
TRBD1	TRBV5-1	TRBJ1-1	few	TGCGCCAGCAGCTTGATAGGGACAGGGATGAACACTGAAGCTTTCTTT	CASSLIGTGMNTEAFF
TRBD2	TRBV7-2	TRBJ2-7	many	TGTGCCAGCACCTCATGGGCTAGCGGGAACAACGAGCAGTACTTC	CASTSWASGNNEQYF
TRBD2	TRBV5-6	TRBJ2-3	few	TGTGCCAGCAGCTTTGGACGGGGGGCAGATACGCAGTATTTT	CASSFGRGADTQYF
.	TRBV29-1	TRBJ1-1	many	TGCAGCGTTTCCAGGGAGTACGACGAAGTAGCTTTCTTT	CSVSREYDEVAFF
.	TRBV29-1	TRBJ2-7	few	TGCAGCGTAGTTCATGCTTCCTACGAGCAGTACTTC	CSVVHASYEQYF
.	TRBV6-1	TRBJ1-6	few	TGTGCCAGCAGTTTCTACGATAATTCACCCCTCCACTTT	CASSFYDNSPLHF
.	TRBV7-8	TRBJ2-5	many	TGTGCAGGGAGTTTCCAAGAGACCCAGTACTTC	CAGSFQETQYF
TRBD1	TRBV20-1	TRBJ2-5	.	TGCAGTGCTAGAGGGACAGGGGTAAAGGAGACCCAGTACTTC	CSARGTGVKETQYF
.	TRBV11-2	TRBJ1-5	many	TGTGCCAGCAGCGCACGATCGGGGCGCCCCAATCAGCCCCAGCATTTT	CASSARSGRPNQPQHF
TRBD1	TRBV6-4	TRBJ2-3	few	TGTGCCAGCATCGGACAGGACGGAGATACGCAGTATTTT	CASIGQDGDTQYF
TRBD1	TRBV3-1	TRBJ2-2	many	TGTGCCAGCAGCCAAGGCCGGACAGGGGATACCGGGGAGCTGTTTTTT	CASSQGRTGDTGELFF
.	TRBV5-1	TRBJ2-2	many	TGCGCCAGCAGCTTGGCGGGACGGCGGGATACCGGGGAGCTGTTTTTT	CASSLAGRRDTGELFF
TRBD1	TRBV5-1	TRBJ2-1	many	TGCGCCAGCAGCTTACGTGGACAGGGCAATGAGCAGTTCTTC	CASSLRGQGNEQFF
TRBD1	TRBV7-2	TRBJ2-7	many	TGTGCCAGCAGCTCAGACAGGGGGAGGAACGAGCAGTACTTC	CASSSDRGRNEQYF
.	TRBV29-1	TRBJ1-1	many	TGCAGCGCTACTATGGGGGTAACAACTGAAGCTTTCTTT	CSATMGVTTEAFF
.	TRBV7-9	TRBJ2-3	.	TGTGCCAGCAGCTTGAGGCTATTCACAGATACGCGGTATTTT	CASSLRLFTDTRYF
TRBD1	TRBV7-2	TRBJ1-5	many	TGTGCCAGCAGGGGGGACAGTGGCAATCAGCCCCAGCATTTT	CASRGDSGNQPQHF
.	TRBV7-9	TRBJ1-4	.	TGTGCCAGCAGTGCGACCGGGACAACTTATGAAAAACTGTTTTTT	CASSATGTTYEKLFF
.	TRBV20-1	TRBJ1-2	many	TGCAGTGCTAGAGGGGGCAGGGATCTAGCTAACTATGGCTACACCTTC	CSARGGRDLANYGYTF
.	TRBV5-6	TRBJ2-5	many	TGTGCCAGCAGCTTCGTCCACCAAGAGACCCAGTACTTC	CASSFVHQETQYF
TRBD1	TRBV18	TRBJ1-5	many	TGTGCCAGCTCACCCCAGGCCCAGGGGGCCAATCAGCCCCAGCATTTT	CASSPQAQGANQPQHF
TRBD2	TRBV6-2/TRBV6-3	TRBJ2-1	many	TGTGCCAGCAGTTACGCCCCCGACTCTAGCGGGAGGAAGTTCTTC	CASSYAPDSSGRKFF
TRBD1	TRBV5-5	TRBJ2-7	.	TGTGCCAGCGGAGACAGGGCAGACTTAAGCTACGAGCAGTACTTC	CASGDRADLSYEQYF
TRBD2	TRBV2	TRBJ2-7	many	TGTGCCAGCAGAGACTTCGGACTAGCGGGGGGGCCCTACGAGCAGTACTTC	CASRDFGLAGGPYEQYF
.	TRBV10-2	TRBJ2-2	few	TGCGCCAGCAGTGTAAGATACCGGGACTTCGTTCCCGGGGAGCTGTTTTTT	CASSVRYRDFVPGELFF
.	TRBV6-1	TRBJ2-5	many	TGTGCCAGCAGTAATCGTGGGGGGCGGGAGACCCAGTACTTC	CASSNRGGRETQYF
TRBD2	TRBV12-3/TRBV12-4	TRBJ2-1	many	TGTGCCAGCAGTGCGAGCGGGGGGGTAATTGGAAATGAGCAGTTCTTC	CASSASGGVIGNEQFF
.	TRBV12-5	TRBJ2-5	.	TGTGCTAGTGGTTTCGGTCAGGGAAAAGAGACCCAGTACTTC	CASGFGQGKETQYF
.	TRBV3-1	TRBJ1-4	.	TGTGCCAGCAGCCTATTTTTTTCCCGGGACAACTCAACTAATGAAAAACTGTTTTTT	CASSLFFSRDNSTNEKLFF
TRBD1	TRBV5-6	TRBJ1-1	few	TGTGCCAGCAGCAACACAGGGGGCGGCACTGAAGCTTTCTTT	CASSNTGGGTEAFF
.	TRBV7-6	TRBJ2-2	.	TGTGCCAGCAGCCCGACGGGTCAGAGCACCGGGGAGCTGTTTTTT	CASSPTGQSTGELFF
TRBD1	TRBV11-3	TRBJ2-1	many	TGTGCCAGCAGCTACCGACAGGGGGACTACAATGAGCAGTTCTTC	CASSYRQGDYNEQFF
TRBD2	TRBV7-2	TRBJ2-3	many	TGTGCCAGCAGCCCCACTCCGGGCGTAGCGGGGGACCGGGAGGCGCAGTATTTT	CASSPTPGVAGDREAQYF
TRBD1	TRBV4-1	TRBJ2-1	.	TGCGCCAGCAGTCAACCCCCCGGGACAGGGGCCTACAATGAGCAGTTCTTC	CASSQPPGTGAYNEQFF
TRBD2	TRBV6-2/TRBV6-3	TRBJ2-3	many	TGTGCCAGCAGTTACTCAGCGGGATTCACAGATACGCAGTATTTT	CASSYSAGFTDTQYF
TRBD1	TRBV12-3/TRBV12-4	TRBJ2-1	many	TGTGCCAGCAAACTCGGGACAGGGGGTGATTTCGAGCAGTTCTTC	CASKLGTGGDFEQFF
.	TRBV6-1	TRBJ2-1	few	TGTGCCAGCAGCTCCGCCGGGCTTACAGGAGAGCAGTTCTTC	CASSSAGLTGEQFF
TRBD2	TRBV7-2	TRBJ2-1	.	TGTGCCAGCAGCTTCGTTAGCGGGAGGGTCGGTGAGCAGTTCTTC	CASSFVSGRVGEQFF
TRBD1	TRBV27	TRBJ1-2	many	TGTGCCAGCAGTGGGTGGACAGGGTTTGGCTACACCTTC	CASSGWTGFGYTF
.	TRBV24-1	TRBJ2-7	many	TGTGCCACCAGTGACAACGGCTACGAGCAGTACTTC	CATSDNGYEQYF
TRBD1	TRBV20-1	TRBJ2-7	many	TGCAGTGCTCCTAAAACAGGGGGCCTCTACGAGCAGTACTTC	CSAPKTGGLYEQYF
.	TRBV7-2	TRBJ2-5	.	TGTGCCAGCAGCTACTACCAGGGGGGTGGGGAGACCCAGTACTTC	CASSYYQGGGETQYF
.	TRBV10-1	TRBJ2-7	many	TGCGCCAGCAGTGAGCTAGAGACCTACGAGCAGTACTTC	CASSELETYEQYF